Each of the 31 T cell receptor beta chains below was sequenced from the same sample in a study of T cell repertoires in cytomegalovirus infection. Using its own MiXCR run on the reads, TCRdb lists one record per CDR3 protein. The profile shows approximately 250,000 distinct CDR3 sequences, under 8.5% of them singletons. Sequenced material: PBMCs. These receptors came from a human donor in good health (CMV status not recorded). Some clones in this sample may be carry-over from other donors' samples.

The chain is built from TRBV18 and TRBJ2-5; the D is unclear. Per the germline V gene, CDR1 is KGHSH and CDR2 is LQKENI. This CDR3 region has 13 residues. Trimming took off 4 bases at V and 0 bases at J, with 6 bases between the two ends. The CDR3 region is CASSRANQETQYF. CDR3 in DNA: TGTGCCAGCTCACGAGCGAACCAAGAGACCCAGTACTTC. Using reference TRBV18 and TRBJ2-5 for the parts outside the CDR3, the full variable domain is NAGVMQNPRHLVRRRGQEARLRCSPMKGHSHVYWYRQLPEEGLKFMVYLQKENIIDESGMPKERFSAEFPKEGPSILRIQQVVRGDSAAYFCASSRANQETQYFGPGTRLLVL.

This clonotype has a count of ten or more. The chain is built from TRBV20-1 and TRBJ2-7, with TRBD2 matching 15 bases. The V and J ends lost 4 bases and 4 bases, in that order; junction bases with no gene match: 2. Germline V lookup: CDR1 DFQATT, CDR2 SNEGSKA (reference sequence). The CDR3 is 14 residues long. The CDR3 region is CSAMGLAGGYEQYF. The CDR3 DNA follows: TGCAGTGCTATGGGACTAGCGGGGGGATACGAGCAGTACTTC.

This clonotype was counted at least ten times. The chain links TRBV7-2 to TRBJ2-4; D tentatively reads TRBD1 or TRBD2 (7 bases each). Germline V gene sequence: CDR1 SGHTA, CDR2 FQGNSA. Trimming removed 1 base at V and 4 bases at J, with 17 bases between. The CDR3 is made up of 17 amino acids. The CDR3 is CASSLGGGGQQKNIQYF. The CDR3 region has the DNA TGTGCCAGCAGCTTAGGGGGAGGGGGACAGCAAAAAAACATTCAGTACTTC.

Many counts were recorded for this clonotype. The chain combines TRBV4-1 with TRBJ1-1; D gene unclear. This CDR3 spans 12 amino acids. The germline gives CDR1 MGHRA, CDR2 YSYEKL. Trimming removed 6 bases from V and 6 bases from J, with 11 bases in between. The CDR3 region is CASSRFGAEAFF. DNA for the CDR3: TGCGCCAGCAGTCGGTTTGGCGCTGAAGCTTTCTTT.

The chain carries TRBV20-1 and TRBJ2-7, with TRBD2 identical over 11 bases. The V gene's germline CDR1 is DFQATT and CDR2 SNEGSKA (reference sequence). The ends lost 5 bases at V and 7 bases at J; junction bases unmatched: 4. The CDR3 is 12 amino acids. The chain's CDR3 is CSAPGLADEQYF. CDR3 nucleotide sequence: TGCAGTGCTCCGGGACTAGCGGATGAGCAGTACTTC.

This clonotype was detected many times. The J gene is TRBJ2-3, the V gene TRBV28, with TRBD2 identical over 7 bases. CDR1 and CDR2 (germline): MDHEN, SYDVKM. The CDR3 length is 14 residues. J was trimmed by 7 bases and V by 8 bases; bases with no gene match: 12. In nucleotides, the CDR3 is TGTGCCAGCGGTGATTTGTCGGGGGGACATACGCAGTATTTT. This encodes CASGDLSGGHTQYF.

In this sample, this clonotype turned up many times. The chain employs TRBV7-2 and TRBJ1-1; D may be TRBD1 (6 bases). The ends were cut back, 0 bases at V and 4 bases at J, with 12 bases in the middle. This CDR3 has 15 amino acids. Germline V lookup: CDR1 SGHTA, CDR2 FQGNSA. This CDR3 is CASSLAWGASTEAFF. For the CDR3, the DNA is TGTGCCAGCAGCTTAGCGTGGGGGGCGAGCACTGAAGCTTTCTTT.

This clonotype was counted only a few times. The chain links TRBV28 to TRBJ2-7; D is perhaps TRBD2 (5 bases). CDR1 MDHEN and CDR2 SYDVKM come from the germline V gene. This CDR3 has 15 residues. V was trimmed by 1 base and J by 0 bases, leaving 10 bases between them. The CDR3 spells CASSLSGSSSYEQYF. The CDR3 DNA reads TGTGCCAGCAGTTTATCGGGATCTAGCTCCTACGAGCAGTACTTC.

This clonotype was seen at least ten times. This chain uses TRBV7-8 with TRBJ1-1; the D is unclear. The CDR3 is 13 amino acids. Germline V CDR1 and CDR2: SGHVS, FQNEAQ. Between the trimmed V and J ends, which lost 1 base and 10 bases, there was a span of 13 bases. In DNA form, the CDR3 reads TGTGCCAGCAGCTTAGGTGTTTTGATTGGAGCTTTCTTT. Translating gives CASSLGVLIGAFF.

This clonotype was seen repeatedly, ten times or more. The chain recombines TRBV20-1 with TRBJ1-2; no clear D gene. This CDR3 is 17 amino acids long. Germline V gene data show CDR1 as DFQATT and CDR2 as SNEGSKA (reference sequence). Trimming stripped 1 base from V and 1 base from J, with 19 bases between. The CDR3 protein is CSARGYGGGLLNYGYTF. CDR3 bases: TGCAGTGCTAGAGGGTATGGCGGCGGACTCCTTAACTATGGCTACACCTTC.

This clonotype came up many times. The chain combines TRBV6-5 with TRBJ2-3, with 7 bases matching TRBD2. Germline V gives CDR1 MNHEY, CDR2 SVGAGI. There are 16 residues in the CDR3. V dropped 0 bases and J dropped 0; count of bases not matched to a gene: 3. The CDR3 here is CASSYSSGASTDTQYF. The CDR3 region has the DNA TGTGCCAGCAGTTACTCGAGCGGGGCTAGCACAGATACGCAGTATTTT.

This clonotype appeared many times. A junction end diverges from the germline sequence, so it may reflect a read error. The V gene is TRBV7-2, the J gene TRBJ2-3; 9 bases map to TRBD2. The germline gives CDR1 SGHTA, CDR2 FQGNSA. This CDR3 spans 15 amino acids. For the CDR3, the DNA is TGTGCCAGCAGCTTAAGTACGGCGGGGGGGCAAGTTCGCATTTTT. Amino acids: CASSLSTAGGQVRIF.

CDR3 loop: CSAPPGQGYEQYF. The CDR3 nucleotides read TGCAGTGCCCCCCCGGGACAGGGCTACGAGCAGTACTTC. The chain carries TRBV20-1 and TRBJ2-7; 9 positions agree with TRBD1. The CDR3 has 13 amino acids. V lost 6 bases to trimming and J lost 3 bases; unmatched junction nucleotides: 6. CDR1 and CDR2 from the germline V gene are DFQATT and SNEGSKA (reference sequence).

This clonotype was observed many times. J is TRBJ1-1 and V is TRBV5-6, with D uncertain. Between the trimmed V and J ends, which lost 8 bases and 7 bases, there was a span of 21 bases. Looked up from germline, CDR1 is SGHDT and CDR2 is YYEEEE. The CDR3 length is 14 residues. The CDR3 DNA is TGTGCCAGTGCCCAAAGACAACATGCCATTGAAGCTTTCTTT. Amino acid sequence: CASAQRQHAIEAFF.

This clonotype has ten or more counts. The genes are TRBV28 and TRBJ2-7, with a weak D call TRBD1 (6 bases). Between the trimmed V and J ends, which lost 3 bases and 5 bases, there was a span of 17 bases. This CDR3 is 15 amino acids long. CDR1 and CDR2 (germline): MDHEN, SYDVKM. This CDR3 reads CASSLARQALDEQYF. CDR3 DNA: TGTGCCAGCAGTTTGGCCCGACAGGCGTTGGACGAGCAGTACTTC.

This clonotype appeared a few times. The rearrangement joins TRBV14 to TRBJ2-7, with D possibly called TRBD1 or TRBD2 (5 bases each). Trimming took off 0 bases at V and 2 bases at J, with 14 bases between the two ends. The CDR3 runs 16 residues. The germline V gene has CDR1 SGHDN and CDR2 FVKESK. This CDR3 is CASSQDLGTRTYEQYF. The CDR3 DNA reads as TGTGCCAGCAGCCAAGATTTGGGGACCCGTACCTACGAGCAGTACTTC.

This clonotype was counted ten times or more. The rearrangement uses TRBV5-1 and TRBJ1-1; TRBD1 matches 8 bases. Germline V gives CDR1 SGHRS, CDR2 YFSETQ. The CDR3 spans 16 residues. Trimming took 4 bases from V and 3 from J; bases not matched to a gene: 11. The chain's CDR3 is CASSGLRTGSYTEAFF. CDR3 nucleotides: TGCGCCAGCAGCGGACTTCGGACAGGGTCCTACACTGAAGCTTTCTTT.

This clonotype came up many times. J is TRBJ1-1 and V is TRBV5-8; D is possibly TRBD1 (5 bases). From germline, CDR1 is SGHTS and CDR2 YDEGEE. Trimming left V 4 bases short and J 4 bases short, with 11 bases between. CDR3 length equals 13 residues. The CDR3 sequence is CASSPAGFTEAFF. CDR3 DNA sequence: TGTGCCAGCAGCCCGGCAGGGTTCACTGAAGCTTTCTTT.

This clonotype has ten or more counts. CDR3 sequence: CSASLIDRSTEAFF. In nucleotides, the CDR3 is TGCAGTGCTAGTCTAATCGACAGGTCCACTGAAGCTTTCTTT. The chain employs TRBV20-1 and TRBJ1-1; tentative D call: TRBD1 (6 bases). The CDR3 loop spans 14 amino acids. The V and J ends lost 3 bases and 4 bases respectively, with 15 bases between them. The V gene's germline CDR1 is DFQATT and CDR2 SNEGSKA (reference sequence).

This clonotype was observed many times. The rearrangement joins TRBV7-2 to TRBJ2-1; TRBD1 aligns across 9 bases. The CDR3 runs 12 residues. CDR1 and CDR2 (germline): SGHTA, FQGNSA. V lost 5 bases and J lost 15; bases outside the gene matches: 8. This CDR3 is CASSGYRGHRFF. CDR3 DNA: TGTGCCAGCAGCGGATACAGGGGGCATCGGTTCTTC.

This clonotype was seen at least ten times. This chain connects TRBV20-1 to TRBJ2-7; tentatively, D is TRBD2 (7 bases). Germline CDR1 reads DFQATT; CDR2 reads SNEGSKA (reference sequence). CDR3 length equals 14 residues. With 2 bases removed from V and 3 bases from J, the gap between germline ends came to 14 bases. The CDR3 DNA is TGCAGTGCTAGATCGGGGGGCCGAAGCTACGAGCAGTACTTC. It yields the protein CSARSGGRSYEQYF.

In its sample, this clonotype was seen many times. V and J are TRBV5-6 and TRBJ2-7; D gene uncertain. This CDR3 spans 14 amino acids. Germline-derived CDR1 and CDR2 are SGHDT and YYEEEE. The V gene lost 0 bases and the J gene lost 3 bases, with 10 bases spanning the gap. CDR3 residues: CASSLAEINYEQYF. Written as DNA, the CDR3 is TGTGCCAGCAGCTTGGCAGAAATCAACTACGAGCAGTACTTC.

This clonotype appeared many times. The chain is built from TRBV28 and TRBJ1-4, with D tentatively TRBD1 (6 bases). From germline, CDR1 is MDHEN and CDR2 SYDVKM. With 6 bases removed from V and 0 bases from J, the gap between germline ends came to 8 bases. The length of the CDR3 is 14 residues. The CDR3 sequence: CASRGQTTNEKLFF. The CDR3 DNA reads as TGTGCCAGCAGAGGACAGACAACTAATGAAAAACTGTTTTTT. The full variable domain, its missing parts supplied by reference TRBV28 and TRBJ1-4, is DVKVTQSSRYLVKRTGEKVFLECVQDMDHENMFWYRQDPGLGLRLIYFSYDVKMKEKGDIPEGYSVSREKKERFSLILESASTNQTSMYLCASRGQTTNEKLFFGSGTQLSVL.

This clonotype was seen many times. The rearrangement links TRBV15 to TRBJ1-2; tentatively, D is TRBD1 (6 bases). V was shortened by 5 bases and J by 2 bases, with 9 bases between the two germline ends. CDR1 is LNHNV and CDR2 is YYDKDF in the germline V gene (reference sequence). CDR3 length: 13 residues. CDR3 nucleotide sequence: TGTGCCACCAGCCAGGGGCCCAACTATGGCTACACCTTC. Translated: CATSQGPNYGYTF.

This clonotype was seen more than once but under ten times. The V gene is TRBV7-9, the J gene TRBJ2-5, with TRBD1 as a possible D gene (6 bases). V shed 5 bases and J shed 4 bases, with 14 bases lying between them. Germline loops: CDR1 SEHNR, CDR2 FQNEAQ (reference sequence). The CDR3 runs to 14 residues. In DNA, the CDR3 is TGTGCCAGCAGCATCACAGGGCTACGAGAGACCCAGTACTTC. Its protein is CASSITGLRETQYF.

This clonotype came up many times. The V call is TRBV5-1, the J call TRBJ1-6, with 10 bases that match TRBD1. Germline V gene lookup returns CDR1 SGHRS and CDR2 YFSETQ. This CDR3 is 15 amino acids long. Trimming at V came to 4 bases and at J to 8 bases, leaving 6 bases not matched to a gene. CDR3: CASSIPTGGDSPLHF. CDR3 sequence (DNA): TGCGCCAGCAGCATCCCGACAGGGGGCGATTCACCCCTCCACTTT.

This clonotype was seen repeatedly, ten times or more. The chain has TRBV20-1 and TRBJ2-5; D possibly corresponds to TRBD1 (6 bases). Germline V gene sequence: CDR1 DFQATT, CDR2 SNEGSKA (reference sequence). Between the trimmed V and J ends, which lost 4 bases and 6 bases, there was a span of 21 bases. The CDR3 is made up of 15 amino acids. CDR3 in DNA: TGCAGTGCTATCCCCTTCTTTAGGGGGATTAAGACCCAGTACTTC. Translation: CSAIPFFRGIKTQYF.

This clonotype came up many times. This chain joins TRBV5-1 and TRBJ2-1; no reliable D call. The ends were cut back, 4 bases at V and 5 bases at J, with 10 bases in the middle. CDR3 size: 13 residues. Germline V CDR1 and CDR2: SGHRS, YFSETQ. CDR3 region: CASSPYTDNEQFF. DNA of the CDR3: TGCGCCAGCAGCCCCTACACGGACAATGAGCAGTTCTTC. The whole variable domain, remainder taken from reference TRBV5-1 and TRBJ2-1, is KAGVTQTPRYLIKTRGQQVTLSCSPISGHRSVSWYQQTPGQGLQFLFEYFSETQRNKGNFPGRFSGRQFSNSRSEMNVSTLELGDSALYLCASSPYTDNEQFFGPGTRLTVL.

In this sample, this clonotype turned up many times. The CDR3, as DNA: TGTGCCAGCACTATCTCTAAGGGACAGCTATCCATGAACACCGGGGAGCTGTTTTTT. Encoded protein: CASTISKGQLSMNTGELFF. The chain employs TRBV11-2 and TRBJ2-2; 7 nucleotides match TRBD1. The V segment lost 7 bases and the J segment 1 base; nucleotides outside the gene matches: 18. Per germline, CDR1 SGHAT and CDR2 FQNNGV. The CDR3 spans 19 residues.

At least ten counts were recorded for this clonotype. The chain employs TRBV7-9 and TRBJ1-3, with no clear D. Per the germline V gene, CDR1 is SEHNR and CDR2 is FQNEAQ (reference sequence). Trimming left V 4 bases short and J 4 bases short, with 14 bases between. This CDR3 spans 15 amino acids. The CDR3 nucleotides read TGTGCCAGCAGCTCACCCCGGACTGAGGGAAACACCATATATTTT. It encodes CASSSPRTEGNTIYF.

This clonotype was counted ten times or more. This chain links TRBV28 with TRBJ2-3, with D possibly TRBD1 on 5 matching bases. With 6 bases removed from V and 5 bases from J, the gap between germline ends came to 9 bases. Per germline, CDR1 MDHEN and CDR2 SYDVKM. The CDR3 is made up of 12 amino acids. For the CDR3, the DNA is TGTGCCAGCAGCACCGACAGAGATACGCAGTATTTT. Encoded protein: CASSTDRDTQYF.